This paragraph reports one T cell receptor beta chain. This clone showed up just once. Its antigen target is currently unknown. Per-base quality was not reported, and no clone a single base away is much larger than it. This sample was taken from a study of shared clonotypes between healthy human individuals (dated by TCRdb to the early 2020s). At the level of the whole study: The cohort comprised two women and a few men aged 18 to 49 years. For each donor, three plates each were used for CD4 naive and CD4 memory, two plates were used for CD8 naive, and one plate was used for CD8 memory. To increase sequencing depth and limit assay-specific biases, different laboratories used diverse techniques to prepare libraries and sequence TCR repertoires. Leukapheresis yielded between about 0.9 and 8.9 billion PBMCs per donor. The study deeply sequenced blood TCR repertoires of five healthy adults to estimate repertoire size and the extent of clonotype sharing between individuals.

Using the deep immunoSEQ assay, TCR CDR3 regions were amplified from genomic DNA by multiplex PCR. Extracted genomic DNA from each cell subset was distributed evenly across all wells of several immunoSEQ 96-well plates, and each plate was treated as a replicate. For sorted subsets, around 200 ng genomic DNA, equal to 30,000 or so T cell genomes, was loaded into each replicate PCR. Purified libraries were measured with a Qubit 3.0 fluorometer, size-checked on a Bioanalyzer 2100, and measured again with the KAPA Library Quantification kit. Every immunoSEQ 96-well plate was sequenced on a separate single-read 150-cycle Illumina NextSeq 550 flow cell. Per the original workflow: Because the immunoSEQ output included only junctional sequences and no quality scores, the filtering could not be the same as the filtering used for full-length reads. To assign V/J genes and CDR3, sequences were annotated using PyIR, a Python wrapper for IgBLAST v1.9, with IMGT germline references. Reads were filtered out if the reads had weak V/J assignments (E-value above 1e-6), no CDR3, stop codons, out-of-frame junctions, or ambiguous translated residues. V3J clonotypes were defined as sequences sharing an identical inferred V gene, J gene, and CDR3 amino acid sequence. Percentage overlap between repertoires was computed as shared unique clonotypes divided by the size of the smaller repertoire. Three approaches were used to assess repertoire richness: RTK rarefaction, the Chao1 estimator, and Recon v2.1 estimates of unobserved clonotypes. For all TCRbeta clonotypes obtained by the gDNA method from several donors, generation probabilities were computed with OLGA. The immuneACCESS repertoire file appears here via TCRdb, limited to in-frame rearrangements. These files lack a portion of the clones; in checked studies, under half of the deficit traces to unresolved V genes, and the cause of the others is not known. V and J calls and clone size are copied from that table; D and trimming were computed from the DNA. The table for this sample lists hundreds of thousands of clones; approximately 96% of them were counted only once. The ten largest clones capture around 0.1% of the sample.

CDR3 length: 13 amino acids, cysteine to phenylalanine. Kept here is only the CDR3 DNA, which spans 39 bases and is read in frame from base 1. V is cut by 10 bases and J by 1 base, and the space between the germline ends is 14 bases. Based on the germline V gene (reference sequence), the CDR1 and CDR2 sequences are MNHEY and SMNVEV. CD8 naive samples consisted of CD45RO-negative cells that were positively selected for CCR7, yielding a CD45RA+CCR7+ population without TemRA cells. The donors were healthy, HIV-negative adults who had no recently reported acute infections or vaccinations. Every donor was a Caucasian adult living in Nashville, Tennessee, USA. After blood collection by leukapheresis, PBMCs were isolated using Ficoll-Histopaque density gradient centrifugation and then cryopreserved in the vapor phase of liquid nitrogen. Purity and quantity of every magnetically sorted T cell population were checked by analytical flow cytometry. Each sorted fraction had its genomic DNA isolated and then quantified by UV absorbance on a Nanodrop 2000c.

General findings and caveats noted by the study authors: Even with the large sequencing depth, rarefaction of the sorted-subset datasets indicated that sequencing was incomplete. Only blood was sampled, and tissue TCR repertoires likely differ from those in blood. Sharing across a few donors was observed for around 5% of naive CD4, over 3% of naive CD8, about 2.3% of memory CD4, and 0.4% of memory CD8 clonotypes. Compared with non-shared clonotypes, the clonotypes found in all four sorted-subset donors had higher generation probabilities. Pairwise subsampling led to the expectation that sequencing depth would affect the degree of clonotype sharing among donors. Estimated clonotype richness was generally larger for naive than for memory subsets. Because the study included only a small number of donors, the genetic and exposure-history diversity represented was limited.

Material for sequencing was naive CD8+ T cells sorted from blood. The sample's cell subset or site label, in plain terms: CD45RA+CCR7+. The TCR comes from a woman aged 25 to 39 in good health. The V and J segments used are TRBV27 and TRBJ2-7, with the D call perhaps TRBD1 or TRBD2, each one matching 5 bases. For the CDR3, the sequence is CATRWGTSYEQYF. The nucleotide sequence is TGTGCCACGCGTTGGGGGACGTCCTACGAGCAGTACTTC.